This is a list of T cell receptor beta chains from one sample in a study of T cell responses to AZD1222 COVID-19 vaccine. Some clones are missing from TCRdb's copy, which holds only in-frame ones; the method was immunoSEQ multiplex PCR. The table includes fewer than 150,000 clones, approximately 88% detected once. Sample: peripheral blood, taken on day 0 of AZD1222 vaccination. The receptors derive from an adult in good health. Each CDR3 is given with its conserved first and last residue. The order of the fields is J gene, D gene, clone size, V gene, CDR3 DNA, CDR3 protein. D genes are given only for firm matches. A clone size is listed for some rows: how often the clone was seen (once, few, many), or a class if it is expanded.

TRBJ1-1 . . TRBV29-1 TGCAGCGTGCGCAGGGCGTTGGGGAACACTGAAGCTTTCTTT CSVRRALGNTEAFF
TRBJ2-6 TRBD1 . TRBV6-2/TRBV6-3 TGTGCCAGCAGCGACAGGGTACCTGGGGCCAACGTCCTGACTTTC CASSDRVPGANVLTF
TRBJ1-5 . . TRBV18 TGTGCCAGCTCACCTAAGGGCAGGGAATATCAGCCCCAGCATTTT CASSPKGREYQPQHF
TRBJ2-5 TRBD1 . TRBV2 TGTGCCGGACAGGGGGCGGTGGTAGAGACCCAGTACTTC CAGQGAVVETQYF
TRBJ1-1 TRBD1 . TRBV2 TGTGCCAGCAGCGCGGGACAGATGAACACTGAAGCTTTCTTT CASSAGQMNTEAFF
TRBJ2-1 . . TRBV7-2 TGTGCCAGCAGCTTAGAGGCGGGGCTCTCGCAGTTCTTC CASSLEAGLSQFF
TRBJ1-2 . . TRBV5-4 TGTGCCAGCAGCTTGGTTGGGCGTGTAAACTATGGCTACACCTTC CASSLVGRVNYGYTF
TRBJ1-1 . . TRBV11-1 TGTGCCAGCAGCTTAGAACGCAAGATGAACACTGAAGCTTTCTTT CASSLERKMNTEAFF
TRBJ1-5 TRBD1 . TRBV5-5 TGTGCCAGCAGCCCCGGGACAGGGTCTGGACAGCCCCAGCATTTT CASSPGTGSGQPQHF
TRBJ1-5 . . TRBV27 TGTGCCAGCAGTCAGGGTACGGGAAGCAATCAGCCCCAGCATTTT CASSQGTGSNQPQHF
TRBJ1-3 . . TRBV25-1 TGTGCCAGCATGAAGGCAGGGACTGGAAACACCATATATTTT CASMKAGTGNTIYF
TRBJ2-1 . . TRBV28 TGTGCCAGCAGTTTAACAGGGCCCTACAATGAGCAGTTCTTC CASSLTGPYNEQFF
TRBJ2-3 . . TRBV19 TGTGCCAGTAGTGATGATGGACAGTTGAAAGATACGCAGTATTTT CASSDDGQLKDTQYF
TRBJ2-3 . . TRBV14 TGTGCCAGCAGCGCAGGGGGGACTAGCACAGATACGCAGTATTTT CASSAGGTSTDTQYF
TRBJ1-4 TRBD1 . TRBV11-2 TGTGCCAGCAGCTTAGATTACGACAGGGCGACTAATGAAAAACTGTTTTTT CASSLDYDRATNEKLFF
TRBJ1-3 . . TRBV2 TGTGCCAGCAGTGAAGCGATGTCCGACACCATATATTTT CASSEAMSDTIYF
TRBJ2-5 TRBD1 . TRBV11-1 TGTGCCAGCAGCCCGAGGACAGGACAAGAGACCCAGTACTTC CASSPRTGQETQYF
TRBJ1-3 . . TRBV2 TGTGCCACAACATCCGGAAACACCATATATTTT CATTSGNTIYF
TRBJ2-5 TRBD1 . TRBV10-3 TGTGCCATCCGGGACAGGGGGGTGGAGACCCAGTACTTC CAIRDRGVETQYF
TRBJ2-2 TRBD1 . TRBV7-6 TGTGCCAGCAGCGCGACCGGGACAGGGGGGAACACCGGGGAGCTGTTTTTT CASSATGTGGNTGELFF
TRBJ2-7 . once TRBV10-3 TGTGCCATCAGTGAGTCGATTCCGGTTGTGCAGTACTTC CAISESIPVVQYF
TRBJ1-3 . . TRBV7-6 TGTGCCAGCAGCTTAGCGCTTGGGAGCTCTGGAAACACCATATATTTT CASSLALGSSGNTIYF
TRBJ1-1 TRBD1 . TRBV27 TGTGCCAGCACTACCAGACAGGGGGCGCGAACTGAAGCTTTCTTT CASTTRQGARTEAFF
TRBJ2-3 TRBD2 . TRBV7-7 TGTGCTAGCAGCCCAGGGACTAGCCCTAAGGGAGTAGATACGCAGTATTTT CASSPGTSPKGVDTQYF
TRBJ2-7 . . TRBV6-1 TGTGCCAGCAGTGACCGGACAGTTGGAACCTACGAGCAGTACTTC CASSDRTVGTYEQYF
TRBJ1-2 TRBD1 . TRBV7-9 TGTGCCAGCAGCCCGACAGGGGACGCAAACTATGGCTACACCTTC CASSPTGDANYGYTF
TRBJ1-2 . . TRBV14 TGTGCCAGCAGCCCTCGGGGGTCCGATGGCTACACCTTC CASSPRGSDGYTF